The 17 T cell receptor beta chains reported below all come from one sample, sequenced in a study of CD8+CD57+ T cells in acquired aplastic anemia. Profiles of TCR beta VDJ and CDR3 were generated from a genomic DNA template. Each CDR3 protein gets one entry after TCRdb re-called the reads with MiXCR. The sample consists of about 68,000 distinct CDR3 sequences, 45% to 55% of them appearing once. Material for sequencing was sorted CD4+, CD8+, or CD8+CD57+ T cells (not recorded which) from PBMCs. Receptors originate from a human donor in good health, serving as a control.

The DNA of the CDR3 is TGTGCCAGCAGGCGAACGGTGAACACTGAAGCTTTCTTT. This sequence encodes CASRRTVNTEAFF. The gene calls are TRBV2 and TRBJ1-1, with no clear D. Per germline, CDR1 SNHLY and CDR2 FYNNEI. This CDR3 is 13 amino acids long. Deletions cut 6 bases from V and 0 bases from J, with 8 bases between. The full variable domain, its missing parts supplied by reference TRBV2 and TRBJ1-1, is EPEVTQTPSHQVTQMGQEVILRCVPISNHLYFYWYRQILGQKVEFLVSFYNNEISEKSEIFDDQFSVERPDGSNFTLKIRSTKLEDSAMYFCASRRTVNTEAFFGQGTRLTVV.

There are a few counts of this clonotype. The chain uses TRBV2 and TRBJ2-3; no clear D. V gave up 7 bases and J gave up 2 bases, with 7 bases separating them. Looked up from germline, CDR1 is SNHLY and CDR2 is FYNNEI. The CDR3 extends over 12 amino acids. CDR3 sequence: CASTRTTDTQYF. CDR3 sequence (DNA): TGTGCCAGCACCAGGACCACAGATACGCAGTATTTT.

At least ten counts were recorded for this clonotype. The V and J genes are TRBV20-1 and TRBJ1-2, with TRBD1 identical over 10 bases. Germline V lookup: CDR1 DFQATT, CDR2 SNEGSKA (reference sequence). The CDR3 has 13 residues. Trimming took 3 bases from V and 5 from J; bases not matched to a gene: 3. The CDR3 DNA reads TGCAGTGCTAGGGACAGGGGGACTTATGGCTACACCTTC. Its protein product is CSARDRGTYGYTF.

By share, this clonotype counts as medium-sized. The chain links TRBV15 to TRBJ2-3; D might be TRBD2 (5 bases). This CDR3 has 15 amino acids. Trimming stripped 9 bases from V and 0 bases from J, with 16 bases between. CDR1 LNHNV and CDR2 YYDKDF come from the germline V gene (reference sequence). This chain's CDR3 is CATRGAGRSTDTQYF. In DNA, the CDR3 is TGTGCCACGCGAGGTGCGGGCCGTAGCACAGATACGCAGTATTTT.

This clonotype was detected once. This rearrangement joins TRBV6-1 to TRBJ2-1; TRBD2 matches at 13 bases. CDR1 and CDR2 (germline): MNHNS, SASEGT. The CDR3 has 20 amino acids. Trimming at V came to 6 bases and at J to 1 base, leaving 15 bases not matched to a gene. The DNA for the CDR3 is TGTGCCAGCAGGAAGACGAAGACTAGCGGGGGGCCCACGTCCTACAATGAGCAGTTCTTC. This gives the protein CASRKTKTSGGPTSYNEQFF.

V gene TRBV27 combines with J gene TRBJ2-3; 7 positions match TRBD2. The CDR3 has 14 residues. With V trimmed by 6 bases and J by 8 bases, 11 bases remained unmatched. From germline, CDR1 is MNHEY and CDR2 SMNVEV (reference sequence). This chain's CDR3 is CASSAAGQRGTQYF. Written as DNA, the CDR3 is TGTGCCAGCAGCGCAGCGGGGCAAAGAGGTACGCAGTATTTT.

The chain uses TRBV9 and TRBJ2-1, with D tentatively TRBD2 (6 bases). Germline V gene lookup returns CDR1 SGDLS and CDR2 YYNGEE. The V end was cut by 3 bases, the J end by 3 bases, with 19 bases between. The CDR3 loop spans 17 amino acids. The DNA of the CDR3 is TGTGCCAGCAGCGGCGGGGCCGGGGAGATTAACTACAATGAGCAGTTCTTC. This codes for CASSGGAGEINYNEQFF. The full variable domain, with the rest looked up from reference TRBV9 and TRBJ2-1, is DSGVTQTPKHLITATGQRVTLRCSPRSGDLSVYWYQQSLDQGLQFLIQYYNGEERAKGNILERFSAQQFPDLHSELNLSSLELGDSALYFCASSGGAGEINYNEQFFGPGTRLTVL.

This rearrangement joins TRBV10-1 to TRBJ1-1; 8 bases agree with TRBD1. CDR3 size: 16 residues. Germline assignment: CDR1 WNHNN and CDR2 SYGVQD (reference sequence). Trimming at V came to 8 bases and at J to 0 bases, leaving 11 bases not matched to a gene. DNA of the CDR3: TGCGCCAGCGCGACCGCTATACAGGGGGTGAACACTGAAGCTTTCTTT. This codes for CASATAIQGVNTEAFF.

This sequence joins TRBV11-1 and TRBJ2-6, with a possible D match to TRBD1 (5 bases). The ends were cut back, 2 bases at V and 4 bases at J, with 12 bases in the middle. This CDR3 spans 16 amino acids. Germline CDR1 and CDR2: SGHAT and FQDESV (reference sequence). The CDR3 loop is CASSLFSGSGANVLTF. CDR3 in DNA: TGTGCCAGCAGCTTATTTTCAGGGTCAGGGGCCAACGTCCTGACTTTC.

The chain recombines TRBV19 with TRBJ2-2; no definite D call. Trimming pared 5 bases from V and 7 bases from J, leaving 11 bases between. The CDR3 is made up of 13 amino acids. Germline V gene lookup returns CDR1 LNHDA and CDR2 SQIVND (reference sequence). Written as DNA, the CDR3 is TGTGCCAGTAGTCCGCCCGGTTTCGGGGAGCTGTTTTTT. Translated, it gives CASSPPGFGELFF.

In this sample, this clonotype turned up many times. V and J are TRBV6-5 and TRBJ2-1; tentative D call: TRBD1 (6 bases). The CDR3 has 18 amino acids. From germline, CDR1 is MNHEY and CDR2 SVGAGI. Deletions cut 2 bases from V and 10 bases from J, with 27 bases between. The CDR3 protein is CASSYLGPDRWLSGEQFF. In nucleotides, the CDR3 is TGTGCCAGCAGTTACCTGGGCCCTGACAGGTGGTTGAGCGGAGAGCAGTTCTTC.

About this clonotype itself: One end of the junction fails to match germline, which may point to a read error. This chain joins TRBV15 and TRBJ2-7; possibly TRBD2 for D (5 bases). The CDR3 covers 13 residues. From germline, CDR1 is LNHNV and CDR2 YYDKDF (reference sequence). The CDR3 DNA reads TGTGCCACCGGCAGAGATCGGGGATTCGAGCAGTACTTC. Translated, it gives CATGRDRGFEQYF.

The genes are TRBV10-3 and TRBJ1-1; 7 nucleotides agree with TRBD1. The CDR3 consists of 13 residues. V lost 6 bases to trimming and J lost 0 bases; unmatched junction nucleotides: 1. Germline CDR1 is ENHRY and CDR2 is SYGVKD. The CDR3 reads CAIRGTVNTEAFF. The CDR3 bases are TGTGCCATCAGGGGGACAGTGAACACTGAAGCTTTCTTT.

Ten or more counts support this clonotype. The rearrangement links TRBV11-2 to TRBJ2-7, with TRBD1 matching over 7 bases. The V gene's germline CDR1 is SGHAT and CDR2 FQNNGV. V was clipped by 0 bases and J by 3 bases; unmatched bases: 8. The CDR3 runs 16 residues. Written as DNA, the CDR3 is TGTGCCAGCAGCTTAGAAAGGGACAGCAGATACTACGAGCAGTACTTC. This sequence encodes CASSLERDSRYYEQYF.

This clonotype was recorded many times. The chain joins TRBV6-1 to TRBJ1-5; 7 nucleotides agree with TRBD1. Per germline, CDR1 MNHNS and CDR2 SASEGT. The CDR3 extends over 17 amino acids. J gave up 6 bases and V 2 bases, and 13 bases lay outside the gene matches. The CDR3 nucleotides read TGTGCCAGCAGTGAATTTAAGGGGGCGGTTTCGGGTCAGCCCCAGCATTTT. It codes for CASSEFKGAVSGQPQHF.

Ten or more counts support this clonotype. V and J are TRBV6-1 and TRBJ2-2; perhaps TRBD2 as D (7 bases). The CDR3 runs to 14 residues. The V end lost 8 bases, the J end lost 3 bases, and 13 bases lay between the germline ends. CDR1 and CDR2 (germline): MNHNS, SASEGT. The CDR3 bases are TGTGCCAGCCGTGGGGGGGCGGACACCGGGGAGCTGTTTTTT. This sequence encodes CASRGGADTGELFF.

In this sample, this clonotype turned up a few times. This chain uses TRBV29-1 with TRBJ1-1; possibly TRBD1 for D (5 bases). The V gene lost 7 bases and the J gene lost 0 bases, with 12 bases spanning the gap. CDR1 is SQVTM and CDR2 is ANQGSEA in the germline V gene. The length of the CDR3 is 13 residues. The CDR3 DNA is TGCAGCGCAGAGACAGTATTGAACACTGAAGCTTTCTTT. As protein: CSAETVLNTEAFF.